Below are 30 T cell receptor beta chains sequenced from a single sample in a study of vaccination and CD4 T cells after COVID-19. These receptors are not linked to any known antigen. With the Oncomine TCR Beta short-read assay, DNA from cultured CD4+ T cells was sequenced. One entry per CDR3 protein results from TCRdb running MiXCR on the PCR reads. The sample includes about 10,000 distinct CDR3 sequences, about 23% of them seen just once. Sample treatment: roughly ten-day PBMC culture with coronavirus spike peptide pools or control peptides (ViraFEST assay). This specimen consisted of CD4+ T cells from blood, cultured in vitro, obtained before SARS-CoV-2 vaccination. Every receptor here comes from a human donor who received a COVID-19 vaccine.

The count of this clonotype is one. CDR3 amino acids: CASSPGGTGLTEQYF. The CDR3 nucleotides read TGTGCCAGCTCACCAGGCGGGACAGGGCTGACGGAGCAGTACTTC. The chain carries TRBV18 and TRBJ2-7, with 9 bases matching TRBD1. This CDR3 comprises 15 residues. The V gene end was trimmed by 2 bases and the J gene end by 7 bases; junction bases not matched to a gene: 9. Germline V gives CDR1 KGHSH, CDR2 LQKENI.

This chain uses TRBV7-3 with TRBJ2-1, with a weak D call TRBD2 (5 bases). Trimming shortened V by 3 bases and J by 7 bases, and 13 bases separated the two germline ends. Germline-derived CDR1 and CDR2 are SGHTA and FQGTGA. This CDR3 is built from 14 residues. CDR3 in amino acids: CASSFSPTGNEQFF. DNA of the CDR3: TGTGCCAGCAGCTTCAGCCCAACGGGGAATGAGCAGTTCTTC.

The gene calls are TRBV19 and TRBJ1-3; D gene ambiguous. The germline V gene encodes CDR1 LNHDA and CDR2 SQIVND (reference sequence). The CDR3 loop spans 14 amino acids. Trimming took off 6 bases at V and 0 bases at J, with 9 bases between the two ends. CDR3 DNA: TGTGCCAGTAGATTACAGAGCTCTGGAAACACCATATATTTT. This codes for CASRLQSSGNTIYF.

V and J are TRBV6-2 or TRBV6-3 and TRBJ2-2; 8 positions agree with TRBD2. There are 16 residues in the CDR3. Per germline, CDR1 MNHEY and CDR2 SVGEGT. After removal of 6 bases from V and 0 bases from J, the junction contained 6 bases not matched to a gene. CDR3 DNA sequence: TGTGCCAGCAGCTTCGGGACTAGTACGAACACCGGGGAGCTGTTTTTT. Protein sequence: CASSFGTSTNTGELFF.

This clonotype was found a few times. The chain recombines TRBV10-1 with TRBJ1-2; TRBD1 agrees at 10 bases. Germline CDR1 reads WNHNN; CDR2 reads SYGVQD (reference sequence). The CDR3 sequence is 19 residues long. Trimming took 2 bases from V and 0 from J; bases not matched to a gene: 12. CDR3: CASSEPSWDRGEPNYGYTF. CDR3 in DNA: TGCGCCAGCAGTGAGCCGAGCTGGGACAGGGGCGAGCCTAACTATGGCTACACCTTC.

This chain links TRBV20-1 with TRBJ2-5; unclear D gene. Germline V CDR1 and CDR2: DFQATT, SNEGSKA (reference sequence). The germline V and J ends were trimmed by 3 bases and 0 bases, with 14 bases remaining between them. The length of the CDR3 is 15 residues. The CDR3 loop reads CSARGTQRYQETQYF. In DNA form, the CDR3 reads TGCAGTGCTAGGGGTACTCAGAGATACCAAGAGACCCAGTACTTC.

This clonotype was found a few times. V gene TRBV10-1 combines with J gene TRBJ1-1; the D is unclear. Germline CDR1 WNHNN, CDR2 SYGVQD (reference sequence). The CDR3 consists of 13 residues. V shed 0 bases and J shed 11 bases, with 13 bases lying between them. The CDR3 nucleotides read TGCGCCAGCAGTGAGTCGCTGGAGGGTAGCGCTTTCTTT. Its translation: CASSESLEGSAFF.

This chain joins TRBV29-1 and TRBJ1-2; no definite D call. This CDR3 has 16 residues. Trimming stripped 0 bases from V and 5 bases from J, with 19 bases between. CDR1 and CDR2 (germline): SQVTM, ANQGSEA. Here the CDR3 reads CSVEDFRSGMGYGYTF. The CDR3 coding sequence is TGCAGCGTTGAAGATTTCCGTAGTGGGATGGGATATGGCTACACCTTC. The full variable domain, completed using reference TRBV29-1 and TRBJ1-2, is SAVISQKPSRDICQRGTSLTIQCQVDSQVTMMFWYRQQPGQSLTLIATANQGSEATYESGFVIDKFPISRPNLTFSTLTVSNMSPEDSSIYLCSVEDFRSGMGYGYTFGSGTRLTVV.

This clonotype appeared a few times. The gene calls are TRBV5-1 and TRBJ2-5, with D perhaps matching TRBD1 or TRBD2 (5 bases each). V lost 4 bases and J lost 1, with 11 bases in between. Germline CDR1 is SGHRS and CDR2 is YFSETQ. The CDR3 loop spans 14 amino acids. This chain's CDR3 is CASSRDGSQETQYF. DNA for the CDR3: TGCGCCAGCAGCCGGGACGGATCCCAAGAGACCCAGTACTTC.

V and J are TRBV7-2 and TRBJ2-1; TRBD2 matches at 9 bases. Germline V lookup: CDR1 SGHTA, CDR2 FQGNSA. The ends lost 1 base at V and 8 bases at J; junction bases unmatched: 12. This CDR3 contains 17 residues. DNA of the CDR3: TGTGCCAGCAGCTTAGTTTCCGGGACTAGCAGTGGTTATGAGCAGTTCTTC. Its protein product is CASSLVSGTSSGYEQFF.

The genes are TRBV24-1 and TRBJ1-2; D remains ambiguous. With 2 bases removed from V and 4 bases from J, the gap between germline ends came to 7 bases. The CDR3 loop spans 13 amino acids. Germline CDR1 and CDR2: KGHDR and SFDVKD. DNA of the CDR3: TGTGCCACCAGTGATTCGGCAGTCTATGGCTACACCTTC. As protein: CATSDSAVYGYTF.

V usage is TRBV6-2 or TRBV6-3 and J usage is TRBJ1-2; 7 bases match TRBD1. The CDR3 consists of 15 residues. Unmatched junction bases numbered 4, after V lost 2 bases and J lost 1 base. CDR1 is MNHEY, CDR2 SVGEGT, per germline. Here the CDR3 reads CASSYTGADNYGYTF. The CDR3 bases are TGTGCCAGCAGTTACACAGGGGCCGATAACTATGGCTACACCTTC.

This chain links TRBV27 with TRBJ2-5; 9 bases match TRBD2. The CDR3 totals 16 residues. V lost 0 bases to trimming and J lost 2 bases; unmatched junction nucleotides: 4. CDR1 is MNHEY and CDR2 is SMNVEV in the germline V gene (reference sequence). The CDR3 is CASSLSWRGGQETQYF. The CDR3 DNA follows: TGTGCCAGCAGTTTATCATGGCGGGGGGGACAAGAGACCCAGTACTTC.

This clonotype came up once. This sequence joins TRBV6-5 and TRBJ2-5; maybe TRBD1 (5 bases). The V gene's germline CDR1 is MNHEY and CDR2 SVGAGI. Trimming stripped 0 bases from V and 5 bases from J, with 13 bases between. CDR3 size: 15 residues. CDR3 nucleotides: TGTGCCAGCAGTTACTCCCAGGGTAGTATGGAGACCCAGTACTTC. It translates to CASSYSQGSMETQYF.

This rearrangement joins TRBV20-1 to TRBJ1-1; TRBD1 might be the D (6 bases). Trimming shortened V by 0 bases and J by 0 bases, and 8 bases separated the two germline ends. Germline CDR1 and CDR2: DFQATT and SNEGSKA (reference sequence). The CDR3 is made up of 14 amino acids. The chain's CDR3 is CSARDWTVNTEAFF. CDR3 sequence (DNA): TGCAGTGCTAGAGATTGGACAGTGAACACTGAAGCTTTCTTT.

This clonotype has more than one count but fewer than ten. This chain links TRBV6-1 with TRBJ1-3; D remains ambiguous. Per the germline V gene, CDR1 is MNHNS and CDR2 is SASEGT. The CDR3 extends over 15 amino acids. Trimming took 4 bases from V and 0 from J, leaving 10 bases between them. CDR3 loop: CASSATPGSGNTIYF. CDR3 bases: TGTGCCAGCAGTGCGACTCCCGGCTCTGGAAACACCATATATTTT.

The J gene is TRBJ2-3, the V gene TRBV6-1; TRBD2 agrees at 8 bases. The germline CDR1 and CDR2 sequences are MNHNS and SASEGT. This CDR3 has 15 residues. V shed 7 bases and J 3 bases; nucleotides not matched to a gene: 9. CDR3 sequence: CASTTGGGGTDTQYF. The DNA of the CDR3 is TGTGCCAGCACCACGGGGGGGGGTGGGACAGATACGCAGTATTTT.

V is TRBV12-3 or TRBV12-4 and J is TRBJ1-1; unclear D gene. V gave up 0 bases and J gave up 1 base, with 6 bases separating them. The CDR3 has 14 residues. CDR3 DNA: TGTGCCAGCAGTTTAGCGGGCCCGAACACTGAAGCTTTCTTT. Its translation is CASSLAGPNTEAFF.

This chain joins TRBV7-9 and TRBJ1-1, with 7 bases fitting TRBD1. The CDR3 covers 13 residues. V trimming: 1 base; J trimming: 11 bases; junction bases outside the gene matches: 7. CDR1 is SEHNR and CDR2 is FQNEAQ in the germline V gene (reference sequence). CDR3 DNA: TGTGCCAGCAGCTTAGTCGAAGGGGGCTCGGCTTTCTTT. Protein sequence: CASSLVEGGSAFF.

The J gene is TRBJ1-1, the V gene TRBV20-1, with 7 bases matching TRBD1. The CDR3 is 14 residues long. Germline V gene data show CDR1 as DFQATT and CDR2 as SNEGSKA (reference sequence). J gave up 2 bases and V 0 bases, and 3 bases lay outside the gene matches. CDR3 DNA sequence: TGCAGTGCTAGAGATCAGGGGGGAAACACTGAAGCTTTCTTT. Translating gives CSARDQGGNTEAFF.

V is TRBV7-9 and J is TRBJ1-2; D is undetermined. The V end lost 0 bases, the J end lost 4 bases, and 9 bases lay between the germline ends. CDR3 length: 14 residues. Germline V lookup: CDR1 SEHNR, CDR2 FQNEAQ (reference sequence). CDR3 region: CASSLAEVSYGYTF. In DNA, the CDR3 is TGTGCCAGCAGCTTAGCGGAGGTTAGCTATGGCTACACCTTC.

This clonotype was detected only a few times. The chain combines TRBV20-1 with TRBJ1-1; D is uncertain. This CDR3 is built from 11 residues. The V and J ends lost 6 bases and 4 bases respectively, with 9 bases between them. Germline lookup yields CDR1 DFQATT and CDR2 SNEGSKA (reference sequence). CDR3: CSAATFTEAFF. In DNA form, the CDR3 reads TGCAGTGCCGCGACATTCACTGAAGCTTTCTTT.

For the CDR3, the DNA is TGCAGCGTTGAAGGTCAGCGAGACACAGATACGCAGTATTTT. Translated: CSVEGQRDTDTQYF. This chain links TRBV29-1 with TRBJ2-3, with D unclear. CDR3 size: 14 residues. V lost 1 base and J lost 2, with 10 bases in between. Germline assignment: CDR1 SQVTM and CDR2 ANQGSEA.

This clonotype was seen more than once but under ten times. The genes are TRBV12-3 or TRBV12-4 and TRBJ2-7, with TRBD1 identical over 7 bases. This CDR3 region has 13 residues. The trim removed 6 bases at V and 4 bases at J, leaving 6 bases unmatched. Written as DNA, the CDR3 is TGTGCCAGCAGGAATGACAGGGAATACGAGCAGTACTTC. This codes for CASRNDREYEQYF.

In its sample, this clonotype was seen a few times. J is TRBJ2-3 and V is TRBV6-1, with TRBD2 identical over 9 bases. Per germline, CDR1 MNHNS and CDR2 SASEGT. The CDR3 is made up of 15 amino acids. The V gene end was trimmed by 8 bases and the J gene end by 1 base; junction bases not matched to a gene: 7. Written as DNA, the CDR3 is TGTGCCAGCTCTCCCGGACTAGCGCGCACAGATACGCAGTATTTT. This codes for CASSPGLARTDTQYF.

The sample holds a few counts of this clonotype. The chain recombines TRBV30 with TRBJ1-3; the match to TRBD1 covers 7 bases. CDR1 is GTSNPN and CDR2 is SVGIG in the germline V gene (reference sequence). The CDR3 length is 16 residues. V lost 0 bases, J lost 2 bases, and 7 bases stayed unmatched. The CDR3 bases are TGTGCCTGGAGTGTACGGATCGGGACAGCTGGAAACACCATATATTTT. Protein: CAWSVRIGTAGNTIYF.

The chain joins TRBV24-1 to TRBJ1-2; a weak D match, TRBD1 (5 bases). The CDR3 has 14 residues. Trimming removed 4 bases from V and 8 bases from J, with 16 bases in between. Per germline, CDR1 KGHDR and CDR2 SFDVKD. The CDR3 reads CATSENWGVSGYTF. The CDR3 nucleotides read TGTGCCACCAGTGAAAACTGGGGGGTCAGCGGCTACACCTTC.

This clonotype was counted between two and nine times. J is TRBJ1-2 and V is TRBV6-1; D unresolved. The germline V gene encodes CDR1 MNHNS and CDR2 SASEGT. V lost 6 bases, J lost 4 bases, and 9 bases lay in between. The CDR3 consists of 12 residues. The CDR3 sequence: CASRDRTYGYTF. The CDR3 region has the DNA TGTGCCAGCAGGGATAGAACCTATGGCTACACCTTC.

The V and J genes are TRBV20-1 and TRBJ2-3, with no clear D. V lost 6 bases, J lost 1 base, and 11 bases lay in between. The CDR3 is 13 amino acids. The germline gives CDR1 DFQATT, CDR2 SNEGSKA (reference sequence). The CDR3 region has the DNA TGCAGTGCCGCTGTTAGAGGCACAGATACGCAGTATTTT. Translating it yields CSAAVRGTDTQYF.

This chain uses TRBV2 with TRBJ1-3, with unresolved D. With 4 bases removed from V and 4 bases from J, the gap between germline ends came to 11 bases. CDR1 is SNHLY and CDR2 is FYNNEI in the germline V gene. The CDR3 contains 14 residues. For the CDR3, the DNA is TGTGCCAGCAGTGCGGAGAGGGAGGGAAACACCATATATTTT. Residues: CASSAEREGNTIYF. Full variable domain (missing parts from reference TRBV2 and TRBJ1-3): EPEVTQTPSHQVTQMGQEVILRCVPISNHLYFYWYRQILGQKVEFLVSFYNNEISEKSEIFDDQFSVERPDGSNFTLKIRSTKLEDSAMYFCASSAEREGNTIYFGEGSWLTVV.